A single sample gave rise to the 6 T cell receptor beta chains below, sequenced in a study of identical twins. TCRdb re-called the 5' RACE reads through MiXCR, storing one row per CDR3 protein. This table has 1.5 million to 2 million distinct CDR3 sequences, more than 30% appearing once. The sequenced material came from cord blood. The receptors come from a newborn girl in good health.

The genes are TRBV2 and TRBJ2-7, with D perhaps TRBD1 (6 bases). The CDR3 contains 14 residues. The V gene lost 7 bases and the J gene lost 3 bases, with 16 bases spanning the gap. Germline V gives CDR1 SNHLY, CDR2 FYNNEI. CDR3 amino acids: CASTKGTTYYEQYF. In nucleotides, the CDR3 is TGTGCCAGCACGAAGGGGACAACGTACTACGAGCAGTACTTC.

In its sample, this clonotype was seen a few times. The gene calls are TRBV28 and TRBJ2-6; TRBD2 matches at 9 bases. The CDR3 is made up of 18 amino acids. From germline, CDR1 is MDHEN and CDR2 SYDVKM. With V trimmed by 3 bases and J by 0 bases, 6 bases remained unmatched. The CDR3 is CASSLMGLAVSGANVLTF. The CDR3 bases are TGTGCCAGCAGTTTGATGGGACTAGCCGTCTCTGGGGCCAACGTCCTGACTTTC.

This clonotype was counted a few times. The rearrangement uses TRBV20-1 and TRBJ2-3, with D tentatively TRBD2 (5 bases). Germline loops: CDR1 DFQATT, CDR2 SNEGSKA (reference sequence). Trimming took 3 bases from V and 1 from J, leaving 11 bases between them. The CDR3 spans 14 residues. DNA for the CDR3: TGCAGTGCTAGCTCGCTAGCCCGCACAGATACGCAGTATTTT. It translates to CSASSLARTDTQYF.

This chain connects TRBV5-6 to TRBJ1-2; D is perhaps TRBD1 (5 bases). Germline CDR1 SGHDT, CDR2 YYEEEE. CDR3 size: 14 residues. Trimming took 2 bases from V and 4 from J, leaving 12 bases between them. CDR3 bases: TGTGCCAGCAGCTTCGTTAGGGGAGTCTATGGCTACACCTTC. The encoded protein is CASSFVRGVYGYTF.

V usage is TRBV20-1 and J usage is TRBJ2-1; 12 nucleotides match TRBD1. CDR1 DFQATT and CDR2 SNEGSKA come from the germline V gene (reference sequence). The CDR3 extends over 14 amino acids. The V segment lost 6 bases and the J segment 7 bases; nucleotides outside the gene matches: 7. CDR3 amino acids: CSAQGDRGLNEQFF. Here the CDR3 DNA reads TGCAGTGCCCAGGGGGACAGGGGGCTGAATGAGCAGTTCTTC.

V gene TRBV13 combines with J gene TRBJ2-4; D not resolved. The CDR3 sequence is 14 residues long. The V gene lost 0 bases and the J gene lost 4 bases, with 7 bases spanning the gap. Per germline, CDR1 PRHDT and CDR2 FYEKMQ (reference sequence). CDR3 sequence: CASSLGGEKNIQYF. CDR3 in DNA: TGTGCCAGCAGCTTAGGTGGGGAAAAAAACATTCAGTACTTC.